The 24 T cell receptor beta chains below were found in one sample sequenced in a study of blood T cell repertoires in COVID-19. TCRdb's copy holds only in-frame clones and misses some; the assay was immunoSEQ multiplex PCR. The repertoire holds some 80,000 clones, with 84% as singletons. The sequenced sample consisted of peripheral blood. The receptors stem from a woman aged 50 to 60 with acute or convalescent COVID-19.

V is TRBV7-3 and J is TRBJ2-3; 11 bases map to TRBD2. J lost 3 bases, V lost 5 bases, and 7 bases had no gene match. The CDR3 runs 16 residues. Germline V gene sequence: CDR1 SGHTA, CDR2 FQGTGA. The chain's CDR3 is CASSRLSGRGTDTQYF. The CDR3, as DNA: TGTGCCAGCAGCCGTCTTAGCGGGAGGGGGACAGATACGCAGTATTTT. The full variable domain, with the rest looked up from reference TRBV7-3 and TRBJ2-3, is GAGVSQTPSNKVTEKGKYVELRCDPISGHTALYWYRQSLGQGPEFLIYFQGTGAADDSGLPNDRFFAVRPEGSVSTLKIQRTERGDSAVYLCASSRLSGRGTDTQYFGPGTRLTVL.

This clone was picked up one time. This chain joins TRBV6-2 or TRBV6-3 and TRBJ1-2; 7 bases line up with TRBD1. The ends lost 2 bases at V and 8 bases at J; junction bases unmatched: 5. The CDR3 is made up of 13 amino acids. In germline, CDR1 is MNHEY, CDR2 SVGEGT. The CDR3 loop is CASSYDRAAGYTF. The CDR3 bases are TGTGCCAGCAGTTACGACAGGGCAGCCGGCTACACCTTC.

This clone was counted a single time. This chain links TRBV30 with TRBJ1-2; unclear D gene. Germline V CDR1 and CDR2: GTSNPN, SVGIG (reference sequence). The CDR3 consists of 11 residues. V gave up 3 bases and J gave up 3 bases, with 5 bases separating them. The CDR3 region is CAWRSDYGYTF. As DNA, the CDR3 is TGTGCCTGGAGGTCAGACTATGGCTACACCTTC.

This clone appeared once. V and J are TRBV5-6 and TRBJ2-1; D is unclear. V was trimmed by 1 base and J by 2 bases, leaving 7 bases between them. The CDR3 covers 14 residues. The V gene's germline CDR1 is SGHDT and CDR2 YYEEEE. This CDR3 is CASSLYFTYNEQFF. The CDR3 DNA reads TGTGCCAGCAGCTTGTATTTTACCTACAATGAGCAGTTCTTC.

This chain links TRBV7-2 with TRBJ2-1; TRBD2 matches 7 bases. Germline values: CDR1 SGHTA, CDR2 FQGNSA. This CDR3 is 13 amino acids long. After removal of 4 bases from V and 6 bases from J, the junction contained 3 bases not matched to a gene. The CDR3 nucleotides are TGTGCCAGCAGCTCCAGACTAGCCAATGAGCAGTTCTTC. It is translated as CASSSRLANEQFF.

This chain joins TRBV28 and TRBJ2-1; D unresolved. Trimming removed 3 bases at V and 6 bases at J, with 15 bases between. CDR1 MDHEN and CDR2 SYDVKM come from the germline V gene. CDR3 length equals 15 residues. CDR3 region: CASSFPGGRTNEQFF. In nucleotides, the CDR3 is TGTGCCAGCAGTTTCCCAGGTGGCAGAACCAATGAGCAGTTCTTC. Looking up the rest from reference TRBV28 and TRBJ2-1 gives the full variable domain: DVKVTQSSRYLVKRTGEKVFLECVQDMDHENMFWYRQDPGLGLRLIYFSYDVKMKEKGDIPEGYSVSREKKERFSLILESASTNQTSMYLCASSFPGGRTNEQFFGPGTRLTVL.

CDR3 nucleotides: TGTGCCAGCAGCCCAGAGGGTATCGAAGGGACTGAAGCTTTCTTT. Protein product: CASSPEGIEGTEAFF. The chain links TRBV7-9 to TRBJ1-1, with D unclear. Trimming shortened V by 5 bases and J by 5 bases, and 18 bases separated the two germline ends. The CDR3 consists of 15 residues. Germline-derived CDR1 and CDR2 are SEHNR and FQNEAQ (reference sequence).

The CDR3 nucleotides are TGTGCCAGCAGTTCCCCCCTCGGTGAGCAGTTCTTC. It yields the protein CASSSPLGEQFF. The V gene is TRBV27, the J gene TRBJ2-1; no clear D. The CDR3 spans 12 residues. V lost 4 bases, J lost 9 bases, and 10 bases lay in between. Per the germline V gene, CDR1 is MNHEY and CDR2 is SMNVEV (reference sequence).

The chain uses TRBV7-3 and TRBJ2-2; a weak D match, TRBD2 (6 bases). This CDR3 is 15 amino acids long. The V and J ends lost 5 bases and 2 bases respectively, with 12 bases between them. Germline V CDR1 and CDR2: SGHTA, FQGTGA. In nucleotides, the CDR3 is TGTGCCAGCAGCCCTCGGGACTTAAACACCGGGGAGCTGTTTTTT. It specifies CASSPRDLNTGELFF.

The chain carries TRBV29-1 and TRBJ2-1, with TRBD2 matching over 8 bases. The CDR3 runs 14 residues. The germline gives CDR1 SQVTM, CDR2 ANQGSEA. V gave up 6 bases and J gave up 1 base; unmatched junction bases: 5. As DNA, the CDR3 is TGCAGCGTCCGGACTAGCTTGTCCTACAATGAGCAGTTCTTC. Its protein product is CSVRTSLSYNEQFF.

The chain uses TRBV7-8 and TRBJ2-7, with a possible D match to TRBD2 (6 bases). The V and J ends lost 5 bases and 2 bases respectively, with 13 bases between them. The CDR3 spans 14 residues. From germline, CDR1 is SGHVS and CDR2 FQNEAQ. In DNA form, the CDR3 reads TGTGCCAGCAGCGCTAGGGGAGGAGCCTACGAGCAGTACTTC. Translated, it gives CASSARGGAYEQYF.

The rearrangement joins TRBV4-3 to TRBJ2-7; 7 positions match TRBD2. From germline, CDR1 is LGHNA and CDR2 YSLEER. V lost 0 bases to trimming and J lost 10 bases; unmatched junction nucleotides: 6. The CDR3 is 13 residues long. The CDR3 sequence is CASSQDLAEDQYF. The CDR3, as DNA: TGCGCCAGCAGCCAAGATCTAGCGGAGGATCAGTACTTC.

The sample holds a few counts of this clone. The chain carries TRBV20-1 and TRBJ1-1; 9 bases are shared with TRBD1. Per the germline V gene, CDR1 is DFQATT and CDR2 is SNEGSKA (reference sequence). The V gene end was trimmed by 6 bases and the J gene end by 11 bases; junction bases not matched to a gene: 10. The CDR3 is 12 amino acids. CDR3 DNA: TGCAGTGCGAGTGAACAGGGGGCTTGGGCTTTCTTT. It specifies CSASEQGAWAFF.

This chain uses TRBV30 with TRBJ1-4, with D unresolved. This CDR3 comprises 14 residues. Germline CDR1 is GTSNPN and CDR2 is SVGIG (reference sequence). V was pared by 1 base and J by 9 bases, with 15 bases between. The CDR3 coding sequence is TGTGCCTGGAGTGATGGTTCACTGAGGCAAAAACTGTTTTTT. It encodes CAWSDGSLRQKLFF.

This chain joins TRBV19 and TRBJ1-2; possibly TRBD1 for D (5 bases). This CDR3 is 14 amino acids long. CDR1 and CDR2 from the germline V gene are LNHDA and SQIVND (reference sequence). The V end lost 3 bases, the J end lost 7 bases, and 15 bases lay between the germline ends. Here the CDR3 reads CASSIVLQGRGYTF. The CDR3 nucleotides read TGTGCCAGTAGTATCGTTCTGCAGGGCCGTGGCTACACCTTC.

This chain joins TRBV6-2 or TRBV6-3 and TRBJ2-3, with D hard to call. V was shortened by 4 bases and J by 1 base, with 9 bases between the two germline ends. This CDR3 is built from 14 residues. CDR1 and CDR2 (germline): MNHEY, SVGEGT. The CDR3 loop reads CASSSPRGTDTQYF. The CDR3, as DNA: TGTGCCAGCAGTTCACCCCGGGGCACAGATACGCAGTATTTT.

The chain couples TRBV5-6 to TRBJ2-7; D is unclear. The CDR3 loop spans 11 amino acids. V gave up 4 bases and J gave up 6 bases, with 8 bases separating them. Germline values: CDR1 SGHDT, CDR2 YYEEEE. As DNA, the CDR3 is TGTGCCAGCAGCCTGAGTTCCGAGCAGTACTTC. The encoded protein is CASSLSSEQYF.

Here the CDR3 DNA reads TGTGCCAGCAGCCAACCCGAGGGGGTTGAGGGGACCCAGCATTTT. It specifies CASSQPEGVEGTQHF. The rearrangement joins TRBV14 to TRBJ1-5, with a tentative D call TRBD1 (6 bases). Trimming removed 2 bases at V and 11 bases at J, with 19 bases between. The CDR3 extends over 15 amino acids. Germline V gene data show CDR1 as SGHDN and CDR2 as FVKESK.

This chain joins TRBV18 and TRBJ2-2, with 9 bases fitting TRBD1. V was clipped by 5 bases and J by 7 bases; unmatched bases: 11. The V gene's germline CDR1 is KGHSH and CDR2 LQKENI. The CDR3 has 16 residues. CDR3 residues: CASSSDRGSFLGELFF. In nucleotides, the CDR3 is TGTGCCAGCTCATCCGACAGGGGGTCTTTCCTCGGGGAGCTGTTTTTT.

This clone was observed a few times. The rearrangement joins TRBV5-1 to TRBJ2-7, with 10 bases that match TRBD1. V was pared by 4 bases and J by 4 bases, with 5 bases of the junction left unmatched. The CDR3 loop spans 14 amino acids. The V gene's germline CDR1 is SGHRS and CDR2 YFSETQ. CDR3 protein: CASSGEDRGYEQYF. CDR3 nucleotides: TGCGCCAGCAGCGGGGAGGACAGGGGGTACGAGCAGTACTTC.

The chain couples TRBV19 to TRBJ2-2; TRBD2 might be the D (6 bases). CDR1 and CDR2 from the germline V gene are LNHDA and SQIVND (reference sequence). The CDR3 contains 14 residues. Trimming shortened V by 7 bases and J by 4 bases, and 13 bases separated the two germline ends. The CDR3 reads CASTPGGSTGELFF. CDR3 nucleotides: TGTGCCAGTACCCCTGGAGGGAGCACCGGGGAGCTGTTTTTT.

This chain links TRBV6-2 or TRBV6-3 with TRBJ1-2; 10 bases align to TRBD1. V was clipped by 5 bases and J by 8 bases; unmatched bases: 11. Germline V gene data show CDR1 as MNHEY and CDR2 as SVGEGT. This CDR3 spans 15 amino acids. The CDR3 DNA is TGTGCCAGCAGTACGGGACAGGGGAAAGCGCGGGGCTACACCTTC. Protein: CASSTGQGKARGYTF.

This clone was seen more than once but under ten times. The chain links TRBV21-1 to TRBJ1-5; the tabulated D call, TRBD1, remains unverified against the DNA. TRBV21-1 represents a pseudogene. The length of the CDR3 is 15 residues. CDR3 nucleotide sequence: TGTGCCAGCAGCAGACAGGGTTCTAGCAATCAGCCCCAGCATTTT. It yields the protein CASSRQGSSNQPQHF.

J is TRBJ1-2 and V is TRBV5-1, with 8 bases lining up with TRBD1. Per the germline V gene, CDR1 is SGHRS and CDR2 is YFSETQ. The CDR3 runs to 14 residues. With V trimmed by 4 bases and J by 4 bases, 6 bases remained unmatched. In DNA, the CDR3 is TGCGCCAGCAGCAAGGACAGGGAGGGCTATGGCTACACCTTC. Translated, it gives CASSKDREGYGYTF.